A selection of T cell receptor beta chains follows, all from one sample in a study of identical twins. MiXCR was run by TCRdb on the 5' RACE reads, yielding one entry per CDR3 protein. This table has 450,000 or so distinct CDR3 sequences, 14% appearing once. Another study also made use of these data, one on yellow fever vaccine responses in identical twins.

The sample consisted of CD4+ T cells sorted from blood. The receptors were sampled from a woman aged 18-29 years in good health. Each CDR3 is given with its conserved first and last residue. The D gene is left open where the match is weak. Size values are once, few and many counts, or a class for expanded clones, and some rows have none.

TRBV2	few	TRBD1	TRBJ1-4	CASRGTGVTEKLFF	TGTGCCAGCAGGGGGACAGGGGTGACTGAAAAACTGTTTTTT
TRBV11-2	few	TRBD2	TRBJ2-1	CASSSEVPGLVPAYNEQFF	TGTGCCAGCAGCTCAGAAGTCCCGGGACTAGTTCCCGCGTACAATGAGCAGTTCTTC
TRBV29-1	many	TRBD1	TRBJ1-1	CSVRGQGDTEAFF	TGCAGCGTTCGGGGACAGGGTGATACTGAAGCTTTCTTT
TRBV5-1	few	.	TRBJ2-3	CASSLAGVPVTDTQYF	TGCGCCAGCAGCTTGGCCGGAGTTCCGGTCACAGATACGCAGTATTTT
TRBV20-1	.	TRBD2	TRBJ2-1	CCARDQKTSGRSSYNEQFF	TGCTGTGCTAGAGATCAGAAGACTAGCGGGAGAAGCTCCTACAATGAGCAGTTCTTC
TRBV7-3	.	TRBD1	TRBJ2-1	CASSLLGRQGGHEQFF	TGTGCCAGCAGCTTACTAGGCAGACAGGGGGGCCATGAGCAGTTCTTC
TRBV4-3	.	TRBD2	TRBJ2-3	CASSRQLAGFSDTQYF	TGCGCCAGCAGCCGCCAACTAGCGGGGTTTTCAGATACGCAGTATTTT
TRBV20-1	.	.	TRBJ1-5	CSASSLGGGQPQHF	TGCAGTGCTAGTTCTTTGGGGGGCGGTCAGCCCCAGCATTTT
TRBV24-1	few	.	TRBJ2-1	CATSESRGGYYNEQFF	TGTGCCACCAGTGAGTCGCGAGGGGGATACTACAATGAGCAGTTCTTC
TRBV14	.	TRBD2	TRBJ2-1	CASSQLAGASNEQFF	TGTGCCAGCAGCCAACTAGCGGGAGCCAGCAATGAGCAGTTCTTC
TRBV7-2	.	.	TRBJ1-6	CASSTGYSSPLHF	TGTGCCAGCAGTACAGGGTATAGTTCACCCCTCCACTTT
TRBV20-1	few	TRBD1	TRBJ2-7	CSARDGDRVYEQYF	TGCAGTGCTAGAGATGGGGACAGGGTCTACGAGCAGTACTTC
TRBV3-1	few	TRBD2	TRBJ2-7	CASSSWRGVRGVQQYF	TGTGCCAGCAGCAGCTGGCGGGGGGTAAGAGGAGTACAGCAGTACTTC
TRBV29-1	few	TRBD2	TRBJ2-3	CSVKLAEQSTDTQYF	TGCAGCGTCAAACTAGCGGAGCAAAGCACAGATACGCAGTATTTT
TRBV6-1	.	.	TRBJ2-3	CASNRRETDTQYF	TGTGCCAGCAACCGGAGGGAGACAGATACGCAGTATTTT